The 28 T cell receptor beta chains presented below share a single source sample, sequenced in a study of cytomegalovirus exposure and HLA in healthy donors. Primers for the PCR totalled 60 Vbeta and 13 Jbeta. Assay: immunoSEQ multiplex PCR; the TCRdb copy retains only in-frame clones and omits some. Found here are roughly 96,000 clones, roughly 79% of them singletons; the top ten hold under 3.5%. Sequencing was carried out using PBMCs. Receptor source: a female donor in good health and CMV-seropositive.

This clone has only one observation. This sequence joins TRBV6-6 and TRBJ2-4; a weak D match, TRBD2 (6 bases). This CDR3 contains 13 residues. Trimming stripped 5 bases from V and 8 bases from J, with 13 bases between. In germline, CDR1 is MNHNY, CDR2 SVGAGI (reference sequence). This chain's CDR3 is CASSDAGGYIQYF. The CDR3 nucleotides are TGTGCCAGCAGTGACGCCGGGGGTTACATTCAGTACTTC.

V is TRBV19 and J is TRBJ1-4; D perhaps matches TRBD1 (6 bases). Per germline, CDR1 LNHDA and CDR2 SQIVND (reference sequence). The CDR3 is made up of 12 amino acids. Trimming removed 8 bases at V and 8 bases at J, with 12 bases between. CDR3 residues: CASSHRDEKLFF. The CDR3 DNA follows: TGTGCCAGTTCCCACAGGGACGAAAAACTGTTTTTT.

This clone was observed once. V gene TRBV5-1 combines with J gene TRBJ2-7; D is unresolved. CDR1 SGHRS and CDR2 YFSETQ come from the germline V gene. The CDR3 spans 15 residues. V gave up 0 bases and J gave up 0 bases, with 10 bases separating them. The CDR3 region is CASSLAIRSSYEQYF. The CDR3 region has the DNA TGCGCCAGCAGCTTGGCGATTAGAAGCTCCTACGAGCAGTACTTC.

The chain employs TRBV25-1 and TRBJ2-7; 7 nucleotides align to TRBD1. J was trimmed by 5 bases and V by 2 bases; bases with no gene match: 3. Germline V gives CDR1 MGHDK, CDR2 SYGVNS. The CDR3 runs 13 residues. The CDR3 loop is CASSEIGGDEQYF. The DNA for the CDR3 is TGTGCCAGCAGTGAAATAGGGGGCGACGAGCAGTACTTC.

This clone was seen once. V usage is TRBV19 and J usage is TRBJ1-5; tentatively, D is TRBD1 (6 bases). V was trimmed by 6 bases and J by 3 bases, leaving 30 bases between them. The length of the CDR3 is 20 residues. Germline CDR1 LNHDA, CDR2 SQIVND (reference sequence). Here the CDR3 reads CASSYRPFKFFRGTNQPQHF. The CDR3 DNA reads as TGTGCCAGTAGCTACCGCCCTTTCAAATTTTTCAGGGGTACCAATCAGCCCCAGCATTTT.

Many counts were recorded for this clone. The chain combines TRBV7-3 with TRBJ1-1; the D is unclear. The CDR3 is 13 residues long. V was shortened by 5 bases and J by 1 base, with 8 bases between the two germline ends. Germline V lookup: CDR1 SGHTA, CDR2 FQGTGA. The CDR3 region is CASSTNRNTEAFF. The CDR3 DNA reads as TGTGCCAGCAGCACCAACAGGAACACTGAAGCTTTCTTT. The whole variable domain, filled in from reference TRBV7-3 and TRBJ1-1, reads GAGVSQTPSNKVTEKGKYVELRCDPISGHTALYWYRQSLGQGPEFLIYFQGTGAADDSGLPNDRFFAVRPEGSVSTLKIQRTERGDSAVYLCASSTNRNTEAFFGQGTRLTVV.

J is TRBJ1-5 and V is TRBV28; TRBD1 matches 7 bases. The V and J ends lost 2 bases and 6 bases, in that order; junction bases with no gene match: 7. In germline, CDR1 is MDHEN, CDR2 SYDVKM. This CDR3 comprises 15 residues. The CDR3 DNA sequence: TGTGCCAGCAGTTTAACTAGGACAGGAACTCAGCCCCAGCATTTT. Protein: CASSLTRTGTQPQHF.

V usage is TRBV5-1 and J usage is TRBJ2-5; D not certain. The CDR3 consists of 13 residues. CDR1 is SGHRS and CDR2 is YFSETQ in the germline V gene. V was shortened by 0 bases and J by 4 bases, with 7 bases between the two germline ends. The CDR3 here is CASSLGPRETQYF. DNA of the CDR3: TGCGCCAGCAGCTTGGGGCCCCGAGAGACCCAGTACTTC.

The chain carries TRBV6-5 and TRBJ1-6; the match to TRBD1 covers 9 bases. Germline V gene sequence: CDR1 MNHEY, CDR2 SVGAGI. The CDR3 runs 14 residues. Trimming cost V 6 bases and J 10 bases; bases outside gene matches: 7. Here the CDR3 reads CASRPGTGSSPLHF. Written as DNA, the CDR3 is TGTGCCAGCAGGCCCGGGACAGGGTCATCACCCCTCCACTTT.

The chain has TRBV7-3 and TRBJ2-2; D ambiguous. Germline V lookup: CDR1 SGHTA, CDR2 FQGTGA. V was pared by 5 bases and J by 8 bases, with 9 bases between. CDR3 size: 12 residues. CDR3 in DNA: TGTGCCAGCAGCCCGCAGTTAGGGGAGCTGTTTTTT. Its protein product is CASSPQLGELFF.

This clone was detected a few times. As DNA, the CDR3 is TGCGCCAGCAGCCAAGCGACAGGGGTTTACGAGCAGTACTTC. Its translation: CASSQATGVYEQYF. The rearrangement joins TRBV4-1 to TRBJ2-7; 8 nucleotides align to TRBD1. The trim removed 1 base at V and 4 bases at J, leaving 3 bases unmatched. This CDR3 region has 14 residues. Looked up from germline, CDR1 is MGHRA and CDR2 is YSYEKL.

This clone was found a few times. The rearrangement uses TRBV9 and TRBJ2-5, with D tentatively TRBD2 (6 bases). V lost 4 bases and J lost 3, with 19 bases in between. Germline CDR1 SGDLS, CDR2 YYNGEE. The CDR3 covers 16 residues. The CDR3 bases are TGTGCCAGCAGCCGGGACTCCTCACCACTAAAAGAGACCCAGTACTTC. Protein sequence: CASSRDSSPLKETQYF.

This clone was observed once. V gene TRBV19 combines with J gene TRBJ1-6; 9 nucleotides line up with TRBD1. After removal of 8 bases from V and 10 bases from J, the junction contained 3 bases not matched to a gene. Germline lookup yields CDR1 LNHDA and CDR2 SQIVND (reference sequence). The CDR3 extends over 12 amino acids. CDR3 region: CASADRGSPLHF. As DNA, the CDR3 is TGTGCCAGTGCGGACAGGGGCTCACCCCTCCACTTT.

The V gene is TRBV19, the J gene TRBJ1-2; D unresolved. Germline loops: CDR1 LNHDA, CDR2 SQIVND (reference sequence). Trimming shortened V by 4 bases and J by 0 bases, and 9 bases separated the two germline ends. CDR3 length equals 14 residues. As DNA, the CDR3 is TGTGCCAGTAGTACCCCAACTACTAACTATGGCTACACCTTC. Translated: CASSTPTTNYGYTF.

The V and J genes are TRBV29-1 and TRBJ1-2; weak D call: TRBD1 (5 bases). Germline values: CDR1 SQVTM, CDR2 ANQGSEA. The V gene lost 4 bases and the J gene lost 3 bases, with 15 bases spanning the gap. CDR3 length: 14 amino acids. The CDR3, as DNA: TGCAGCGTTGTGGGCGGGATGGGGGACTATGGCTACACCTTC. Translation: CSVVGGMGDYGYTF. The full variable domain, rest sourced from reference TRBV29-1 and TRBJ1-2, is SAVISQKPSRDICQRGTSLTIQCQVDSQVTMMFWYRQQPGQSLTLIATANQGSEATYESGFVIDKFPISRPNLTFSTLTVSNMSPEDSSIYLCSVVGGMGDYGYTFGSGTRLTVV.

The V gene is TRBV29-1, the J gene TRBJ2-7; 11 nucleotides align to TRBD2. The length of the CDR3 is 16 residues. J lost 3 bases, V lost 0 bases, and 7 bases had no gene match. In germline, CDR1 is SQVTM, CDR2 ANQGSEA. The CDR3: CSVEDFATSGGYEQYF. The CDR3 nucleotides read TGCAGCGTTGAAGATTTCGCTACTAGCGGGGGCTACGAGCAGTACTTC.

V gene TRBV7-8 combines with J gene TRBJ1-3; unclear D gene. CDR1 SGHVS and CDR2 FQNEAQ come from the germline V gene. V was clipped by 4 bases and J by 3 bases, with 13 bases between them. CDR3 length equals 15 residues. The CDR3 DNA is TGTGCCAGCAGCTCGCAATGGGGAGGTGGAAACACCATATATTTT. Amino acids: CASSSQWGGGNTIYF. Drawing the rest from reference TRBV7-8 and TRBJ1-3, the complete variable domain is GAGVSQSPRYKVAKRGQDVALRCDPISGHVSLFWYQQALGQGPEFLTYFQNEAQLDKSGLPSDRFFAERPEGSVSTLKIQRTQQEDSAVYLCASSSQWGGGNTIYFGEGSWLTVV.

The chain has TRBV7-9 and TRBJ1-1; TRBD1 might be the D (6 bases). This CDR3 spans 13 amino acids. Trimming shortened V by 4 bases and J by 1 base, and 7 bases separated the two germline ends. Germline V CDR1 and CDR2: SEHNR, FQNEAQ (reference sequence). CDR3 sequence reads: CASSYRENTEAFF. CDR3 DNA: TGTGCCAGCAGCTACAGGGAGAACACTGAAGCTTTCTTT.

Concerning this clone: Mismatch with germline at one junction end may stem from a read error. The J gene is TRBJ2-5, the V gene TRBV7-7; maybe TRBD1 (7 bases). The CDR3 totals 15 residues. CDR1 is SSHAT, CDR2 FNYEAQ, per germline (reference sequence). The CDR3 spells CASSFGGQPQETQYF. CDR3 nucleotide sequence: TGTGCTAGCAGCTTCGGGGGACAGCCACAAGAGACCCAGTACTTC.

The V and J genes are TRBV13 and TRBJ2-7; TRBD1 matches 9 bases. Germline trimming cut 5 bases from V and 6 bases from J; bases unmatched to any gene: 11. Per the germline V gene, CDR1 is PRHDT and CDR2 is FYEKMQ (reference sequence). The CDR3 totals 15 residues. CDR3 sequence: CASSLAGTGLGEQYF. The CDR3 nucleotides are TGTGCCAGCAGCCTAGCCGGGACAGGGTTGGGCGAGCAGTACTTC.

V and J are TRBV9 and TRBJ1-4, with unresolved D. Germline V gene lookup returns CDR1 SGDLS and CDR2 YYNGEE. The V end was cut by 0 bases, the J end by 7 bases, with 13 bases between. The length of the CDR3 is 15 residues. The CDR3 sequence is CASSVAGLMGEKLFF. In DNA, the CDR3 is TGTGCCAGCAGCGTAGCTGGGCTGATGGGTGAAAAACTGTTTTTT.

V usage is TRBV29-1 and J usage is TRBJ1-3, with D maybe TRBD1 (5 bases). Germline CDR1 is SQVTM and CDR2 is ANQGSEA. This CDR3 comprises 15 residues. V was pared by 0 bases and J by 3 bases, with 12 bases between. Here the CDR3 DNA reads TGCAGCGTTGAAGAGGAGCGACAGCTTGGAAACACCATATATTTT. Translated, it gives CSVEEERQLGNTIYF.

In nucleotides, the CDR3 is TGTGCCATCAGTACAGGGGGCTTCGAGACCCAGTACTTC. Amino acids: CAISTGGFETQYF. The rearrangement joins TRBV10-3 to TRBJ2-5; 9 positions match TRBD1. Per germline, CDR1 ENHRY and CDR2 SYGVKD. Germline trimming cut 5 bases from V and 5 bases from J; bases unmatched to any gene: 3. The CDR3 loop spans 13 amino acids.

The chain combines TRBV28 with TRBJ2-1, with D maybe TRBD1 (6 bases). Germline lookup yields CDR1 MDHEN and CDR2 SYDVKM. Trimming took 5 bases from V and 5 from J, leaving 16 bases between them. The CDR3 totals 15 residues. CDR3 region: CASSLFRDTNNEQFF. Here the CDR3 DNA reads TGTGCCAGCAGTCTATTCCGGGACACTAACAATGAGCAGTTCTTC.

This sequence joins TRBV9 and TRBJ1-1, with TRBD1 as a possible D gene (5 bases). The CDR3 contains 16 residues. Per germline, CDR1 SGDLS and CDR2 YYNGEE. V was trimmed by 4 bases and J by 0 bases, leaving 16 bases between them. CDR3 sequence (DNA): TGTGCCAGCAGCCAGCAAGACAGTACTATGAACACTGAAGCTTTCTTT. Translated, it gives CASSQQDSTMNTEAFF.

The chain uses TRBV7-2 and TRBJ2-7; 8 bases match TRBD1. CDR3 size: 16 residues. Germline V gives CDR1 SGHTA, CDR2 FQGNSA. J was trimmed by 3 bases and V by 1 base; bases with no gene match: 8. The CDR3 DNA follows: TGTGCCAGCAGCTTAGGCGGGACAGGTAGTGGCTACGAGCAGTACTTC. Protein sequence: CASSLGGTGSGYEQYF.

The J gene is TRBJ2-7, the V gene TRBV5-1, with TRBD2 matching over 9 bases. The germline V gene encodes CDR1 SGHRS and CDR2 YFSETQ. V was pared by 0 bases and J by 0 bases, with 4 bases of the junction left unmatched. This CDR3 region has 16 residues. The CDR3 region is CASSLVAGVSSYEQYF. In nucleotides, the CDR3 is TGCGCCAGCAGCTTGGTAGCGGGGGTGAGCTCCTACGAGCAGTACTTC. Filled out from reference TRBV5-1 and TRBJ2-7, the complete variable domain reads KAGVTQTPRYLIKTRGQQVTLSCSPISGHRSVSWYQQTPGQGLQFLFEYFSETQRNKGNFPGRFSGRQFSNSRSEMNVSTLELGDSALYLCASSLVAGVSSYEQYFGPGTRLTVT.

The rearrangement uses TRBV28 and TRBJ2-7; 9 bases line up with TRBD1. The CDR3 contains 14 residues. Trimming at V came to 6 bases and at J to 1 base, leaving 4 bases not matched to a gene. Germline loops: CDR1 MDHEN, CDR2 SYDVKM. For the CDR3, the DNA is TGTGCCAGCAGGACAGGGGGTGGGTCCTACGAGCAGTACTTC. It translates to CASRTGGGSYEQYF.